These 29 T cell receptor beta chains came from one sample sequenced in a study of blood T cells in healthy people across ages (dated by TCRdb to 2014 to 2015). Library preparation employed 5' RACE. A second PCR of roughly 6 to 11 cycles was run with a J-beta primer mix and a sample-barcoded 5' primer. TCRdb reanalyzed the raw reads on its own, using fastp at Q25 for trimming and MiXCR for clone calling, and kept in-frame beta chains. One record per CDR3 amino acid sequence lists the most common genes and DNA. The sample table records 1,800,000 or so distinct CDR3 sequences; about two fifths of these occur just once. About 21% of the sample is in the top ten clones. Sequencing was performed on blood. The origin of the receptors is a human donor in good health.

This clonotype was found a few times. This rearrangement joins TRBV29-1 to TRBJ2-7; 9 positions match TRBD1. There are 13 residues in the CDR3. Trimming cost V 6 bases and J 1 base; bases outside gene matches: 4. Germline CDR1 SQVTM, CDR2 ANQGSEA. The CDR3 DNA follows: TGCAGCGTGGGACAGGGTACATCCTACGAGCAGTACTTC. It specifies CSVGQGTSYEQYF.

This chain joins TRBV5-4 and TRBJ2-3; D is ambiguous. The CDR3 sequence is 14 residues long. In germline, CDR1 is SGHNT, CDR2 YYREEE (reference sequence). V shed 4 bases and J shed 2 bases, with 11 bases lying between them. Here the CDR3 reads CASSPSTYTDTQYF. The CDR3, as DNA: TGTGCCAGCAGCCCTAGTACCTACACAGATACGCAGTATTTT.

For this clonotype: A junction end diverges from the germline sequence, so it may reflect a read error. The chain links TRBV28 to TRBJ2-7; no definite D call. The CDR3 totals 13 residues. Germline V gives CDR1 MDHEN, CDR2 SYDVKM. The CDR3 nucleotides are TGTACCAGCAGTTTATTCTGGAATTACGAGCAGTACTTC. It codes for CTSSLFWNYEQYF.

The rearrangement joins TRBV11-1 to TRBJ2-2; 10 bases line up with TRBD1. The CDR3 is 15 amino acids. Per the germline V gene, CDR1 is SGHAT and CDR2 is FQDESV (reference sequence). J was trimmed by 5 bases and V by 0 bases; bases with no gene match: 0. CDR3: CASSLADRGTGELFF. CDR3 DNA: TGTGCCAGCAGCTTAGCGGACAGGGGGACCGGGGAGCTGTTTTTT.

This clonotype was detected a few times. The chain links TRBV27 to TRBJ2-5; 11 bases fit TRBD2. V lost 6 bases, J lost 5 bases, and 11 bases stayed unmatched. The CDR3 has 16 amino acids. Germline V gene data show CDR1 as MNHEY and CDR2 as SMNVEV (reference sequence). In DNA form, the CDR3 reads TGTGCCAGCAGAGGCAGGCTAGCGGGGGGCACGGAGACCCAGTACTTC. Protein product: CASRGRLAGGTETQYF.

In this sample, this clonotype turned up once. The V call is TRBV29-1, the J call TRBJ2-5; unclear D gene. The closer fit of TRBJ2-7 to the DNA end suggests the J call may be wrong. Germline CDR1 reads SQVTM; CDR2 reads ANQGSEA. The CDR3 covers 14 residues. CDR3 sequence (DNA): TGCAGCGTATCTAACAATGTCGAAAATTACGAGCAGTACTTC. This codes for CSVSNNVENYEQYF.

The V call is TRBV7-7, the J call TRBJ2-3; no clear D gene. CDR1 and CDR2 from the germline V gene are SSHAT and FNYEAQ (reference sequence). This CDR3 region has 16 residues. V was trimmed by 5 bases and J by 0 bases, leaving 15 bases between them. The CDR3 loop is CASSPLGPISTDTQYF. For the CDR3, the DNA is TGTGCCAGCAGCCCACTTGGGCCAATTAGCACAGATACGCAGTATTTT.

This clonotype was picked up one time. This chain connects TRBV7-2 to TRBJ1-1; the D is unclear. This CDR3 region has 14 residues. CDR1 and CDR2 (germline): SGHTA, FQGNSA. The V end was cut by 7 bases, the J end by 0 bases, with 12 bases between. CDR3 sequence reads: CASKPGTMNTEAFF. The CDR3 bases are TGTGCCAGCAAACCAGGAACCATGAACACTGAAGCTTTCTTT.

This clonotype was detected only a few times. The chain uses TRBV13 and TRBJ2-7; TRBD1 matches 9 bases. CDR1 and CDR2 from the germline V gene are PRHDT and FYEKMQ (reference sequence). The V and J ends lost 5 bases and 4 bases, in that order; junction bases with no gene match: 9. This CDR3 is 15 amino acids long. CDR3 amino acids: CASSQLGQGLYEQYF. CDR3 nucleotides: TGTGCCAGCAGCCAGCTGGGACAGGGATTGTACGAGCAGTACTTC.

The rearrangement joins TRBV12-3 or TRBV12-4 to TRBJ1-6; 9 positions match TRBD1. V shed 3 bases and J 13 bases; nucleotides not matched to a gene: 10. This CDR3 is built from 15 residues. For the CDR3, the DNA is TGTGCCAGCAGTTTGGACAGGGGAGGGAAGGTTCCCCTCCACTTT. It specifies CASSLDRGGKVPLHF.

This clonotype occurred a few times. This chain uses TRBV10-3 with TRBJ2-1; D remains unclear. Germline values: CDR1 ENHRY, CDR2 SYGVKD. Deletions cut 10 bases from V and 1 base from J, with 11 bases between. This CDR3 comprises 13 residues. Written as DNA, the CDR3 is TGTGCCACCCAGACAACGTCCTACAATGAGCAGTTCTTC. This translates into CATQTTSYNEQFF.

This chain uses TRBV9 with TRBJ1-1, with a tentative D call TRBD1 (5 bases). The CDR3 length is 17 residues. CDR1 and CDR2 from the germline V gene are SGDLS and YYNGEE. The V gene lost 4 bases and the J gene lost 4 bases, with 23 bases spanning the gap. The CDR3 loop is CASSSPGTQGGGTEAFF. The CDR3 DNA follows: TGTGCCAGCAGCTCGCCCGGGACCCAGGGCGGCGGCACTGAAGCTTTCTTT.

The DNA of the CDR3 is TGTGCCAGCAGCCGAAGGGGACAGGGTAAATCCTACGAGCAGTACTTC. Residues: CASSRRGQGKSYEQYF. The chain joins TRBV7-8 to TRBJ2-7; 9 nucleotides match TRBD1. Germline CDR1 and CDR2: SGHVS and FQNEAQ. CDR3 size: 16 residues. The V and J ends lost 5 bases and 1 base, in that order; junction bases with no gene match: 9.

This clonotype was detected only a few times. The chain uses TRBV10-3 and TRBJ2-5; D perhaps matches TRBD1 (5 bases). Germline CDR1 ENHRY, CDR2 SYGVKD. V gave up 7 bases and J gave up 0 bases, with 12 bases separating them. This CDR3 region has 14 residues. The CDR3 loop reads CAINTDRNQETQYF. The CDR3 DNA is TGTGCCATCAACACCGACAGAAACCAAGAGACCCAGTACTTC.

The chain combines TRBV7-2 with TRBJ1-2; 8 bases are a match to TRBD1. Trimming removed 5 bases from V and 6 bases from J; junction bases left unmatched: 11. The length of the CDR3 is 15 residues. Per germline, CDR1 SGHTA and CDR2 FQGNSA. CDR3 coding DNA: TGTGCCAGCAGCCCTCAGGGGGCCCAGGCAAATGGCTACACCTTC. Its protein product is CASSPQGAQANGYTF.

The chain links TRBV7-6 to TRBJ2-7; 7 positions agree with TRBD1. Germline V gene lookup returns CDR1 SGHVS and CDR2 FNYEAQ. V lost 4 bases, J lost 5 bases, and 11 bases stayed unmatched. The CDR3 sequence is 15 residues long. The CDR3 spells CASSCSIGTVNEQYF. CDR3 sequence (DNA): TGTGCCAGCAGCTGTAGCATCGGGACAGTCAACGAGCAGTACTTC.

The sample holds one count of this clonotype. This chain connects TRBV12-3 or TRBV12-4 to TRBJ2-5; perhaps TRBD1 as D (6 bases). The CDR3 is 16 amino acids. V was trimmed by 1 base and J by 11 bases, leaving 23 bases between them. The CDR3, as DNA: TGTGCCAGCAGTTTAGATCCAGCGCCCGAATCAGGGGTACAGTACTTC. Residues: CASSLDPAPESGVQYF.

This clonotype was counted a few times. This CDR3 is CSARHVMNTEAFF. For the CDR3, the DNA is TGCAGCGCCCGACATGTCATGAACACTGAAGCTTTCTTT. The chain has TRBV29-1 and TRBJ1-1; no clear D. This CDR3 has 13 residues. The germline V gene has CDR1 SQVTM and CDR2 ANQGSEA. The V end was cut by 7 bases, the J end by 0 bases, with 12 bases between. Filled out from reference TRBV29-1 and TRBJ1-1, the complete variable domain reads SAVISQKPSRDICQRGTSLTIQCQVDSQVTMMFWYRQQPGQSLTLIATANQGSEATYESGFVIDKFPISRPNLTFSTLTVSNMSPEDSSIYLCSARHVMNTEAFFGQGTRLTVV.

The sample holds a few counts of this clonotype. The CDR3 region is CASSSAGTGGHEQYF. In nucleotides, the CDR3 is TGCGCCAGCAGCTCCGCCGGGACAGGTGGCCACGAGCAGTACTTC. The V gene is TRBV5-1, the J gene TRBJ2-7, with 8 positions matching TRBD1. CDR1 and CDR2 from the germline V gene are SGHRS and YFSETQ. Losses at the gene ends were 3 bases for V and 5 bases for J; bases not matched to a gene: 10. The CDR3 has 15 residues.

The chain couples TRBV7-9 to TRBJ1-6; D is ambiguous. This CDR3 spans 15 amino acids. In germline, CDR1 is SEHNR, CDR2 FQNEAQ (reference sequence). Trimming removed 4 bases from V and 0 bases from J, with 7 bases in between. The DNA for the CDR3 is TGTGCCAGCAGCTCCTGGAGCTCCTATAATTCACCCCTCCACTTT. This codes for CASSSWSSYNSPLHF.

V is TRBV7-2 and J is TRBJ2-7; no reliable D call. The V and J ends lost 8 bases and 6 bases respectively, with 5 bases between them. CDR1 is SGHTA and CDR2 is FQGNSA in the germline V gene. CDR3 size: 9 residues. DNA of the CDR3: TGTGCCAGCGTCGGCGAGCAGTACTTC. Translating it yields CASVGEQYF.

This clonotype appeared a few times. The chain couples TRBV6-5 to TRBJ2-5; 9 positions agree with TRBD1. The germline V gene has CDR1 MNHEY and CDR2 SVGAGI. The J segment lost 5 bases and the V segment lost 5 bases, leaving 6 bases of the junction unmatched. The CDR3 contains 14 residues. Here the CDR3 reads CASSAYRGLETQYF. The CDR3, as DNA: TGTGCCAGCAGTGCTTACAGGGGGCTCGAGACCCAGTACTTC.

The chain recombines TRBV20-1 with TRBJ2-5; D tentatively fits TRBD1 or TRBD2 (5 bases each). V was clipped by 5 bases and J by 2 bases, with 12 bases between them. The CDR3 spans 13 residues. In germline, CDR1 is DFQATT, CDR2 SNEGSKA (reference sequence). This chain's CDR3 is CSAPGTGQETQYF. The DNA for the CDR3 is TGCAGTGCTCCTGGGACGGGGCAAGAGACCCAGTACTTC.

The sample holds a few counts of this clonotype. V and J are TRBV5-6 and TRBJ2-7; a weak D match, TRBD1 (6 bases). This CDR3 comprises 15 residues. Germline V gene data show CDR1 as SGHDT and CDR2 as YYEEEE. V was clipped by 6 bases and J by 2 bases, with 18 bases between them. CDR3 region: CASTLTGHATYEQYF. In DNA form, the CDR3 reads TGTGCCAGCACCCTCACGGGACACGCAACCTACGAGCAGTACTTC.

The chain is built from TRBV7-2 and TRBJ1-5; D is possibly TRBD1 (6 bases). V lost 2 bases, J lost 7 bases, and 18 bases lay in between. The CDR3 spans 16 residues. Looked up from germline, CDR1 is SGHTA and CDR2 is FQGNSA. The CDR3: CASSLNGGRQGQPQHF. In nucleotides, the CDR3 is TGTGCCAGCAGCTTAAACGGGGGCCGACAAGGGCAGCCCCAGCATTTT.

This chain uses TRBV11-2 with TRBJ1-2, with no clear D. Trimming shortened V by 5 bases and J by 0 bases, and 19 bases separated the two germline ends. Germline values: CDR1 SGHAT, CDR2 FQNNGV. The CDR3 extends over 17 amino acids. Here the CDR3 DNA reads TGTGCCAGCAGCGCGGAGCTCGCGGCAGACACTAACTATGGCTACACCTTC. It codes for CASSAELAADTNYGYTF.

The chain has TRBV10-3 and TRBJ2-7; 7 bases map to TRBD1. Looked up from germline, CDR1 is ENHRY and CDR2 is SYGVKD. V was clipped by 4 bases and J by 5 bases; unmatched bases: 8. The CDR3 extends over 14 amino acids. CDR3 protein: CAISGGTDSHEQYF. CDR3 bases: TGTGCCATCAGTGGAGGGACAGACTCACACGAGCAGTACTTC.

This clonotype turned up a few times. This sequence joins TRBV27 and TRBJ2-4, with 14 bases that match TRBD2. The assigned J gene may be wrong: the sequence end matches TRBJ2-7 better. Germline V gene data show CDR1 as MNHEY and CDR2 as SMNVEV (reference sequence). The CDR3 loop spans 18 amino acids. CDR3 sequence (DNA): TGTGCCAGCAGTTTCCTTGGACTAGCGGGGGGCCTCTCTTACGAGCAGTACTTC. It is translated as CASSFLGLAGGLSYEQYF.

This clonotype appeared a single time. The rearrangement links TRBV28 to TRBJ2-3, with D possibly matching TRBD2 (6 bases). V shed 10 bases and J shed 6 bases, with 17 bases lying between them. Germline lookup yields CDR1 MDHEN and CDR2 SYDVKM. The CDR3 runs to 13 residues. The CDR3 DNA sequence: TGTGCCACCCGGGACTCCGGTGAGGATACGCAGTATTTT. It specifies CATRDSGEDTQYF.